This T cell receptor (beta chain) was found in a study of Ad26.COV2.S vaccination and SARS-CoV-2 variants. As for the study in general: Into the muscle, Ad26.COV2.S was dosed once or twice, 56 days apart. Notes on the study in general: Higher spike-specific TCR breadth was found in vaccine recipients than in placebo recipients.

Treatment meaning: roughly 20 received Ad26.COV2.S at low or high dose, single or two shots; several received placebo; per-sample allocation not given. All samples were drawn on day 63, counting from the first vaccine or placebo injection. Boston supplied an adult donor aged 18-55 years. With respect to this clone: The antigen is not known.

Data came from immunoSEQ multiplex PCR; TCRdb stores just in-frame clones and leaves some out. In the table there are some 520,000 clones, 70% to 90% of which are singletons. The material sequenced was peripheral blood, taken in a trial of Ad26.COV2.S vaccine versus placebo. The TCR sequence derives from a person between 18 and 59 years old who received the Ad26.COV2.S COVID-19 vaccine or a placebo.

Here the CDR3 DNA reads TGTGCCAGCAGCAACGGTTTAGCGCCTCCTGGGGCCAACGTCCTGACTTTC. Translation: CASSNGLAPPGANVLTF. The J gene is TRBJ2-6, the V gene TRBV5-6; tentative D call: TRBD2 (5 bases). The CDR3 runs to 17 residues. The germline CDR1 and CDR2 sequences are SGHDT and YYEEEE. V lost 4 bases and J 2 bases, leaving 16 bases between the germline ends. Complete variable domain (other parts from reference TRBV5-6 and TRBJ2-6): DAGVTQSPTHLIKTRGQQVTLRCSPKSGHDTVSWYQQALGQGPQFIFQYYEEEERQRGNFPDRFSGHQFPNYSSELNVNALLLGDSALYLCASSNGLAPPGANVLTFGAGSRLTVL.